This T cell receptor beta chain was documented in a study of T cell responses to AZD1222 COVID-19 vaccine. Per germline, CDR1 MDHEN and CDR2 SYDVKM. The CDR3 spans 15 residues. Between the trimmed V and J ends, which lost 6 bases and 8 bases, there was a span of 22 bases. In the case of this clone: Its antigen is not identified.

Method: immunoSEQ multiplex PCR; TCRdb's copy keeps in-frame clones and lacks some. Of 90,000 to 150,000 clones detected, roughly 90% appear once; the ten largest clones hold about 7.7%. Points from the study as a whole: The reported proportion of spike-specific TCRs targeting unmutated variant regions was nearly half. Distributed over spike, vaccine-associated CD4 TCRs predominated at 160-218 and 743-854. Clonal diversity was possibly underestimated, and white British individuals and females predominated among donors. Repertoire sampling occurred only after the peak T cell response.

The sequencing used peripheral blood, collected 28 days after the second AZD1222 dose. This TCR was sampled from an adult who received the AZD1222 COVID-19 vaccine. The J gene is TRBJ1-2, the V gene TRBV28, with a tentative D call TRBD1 (6 bases). This CDR3 reads CASSLSGRGGFGYTF. The CDR3 nucleotides are TGTGCCAGCAGCCTTAGCGGCAGGGGAGGGTTCGGCTACACCTTC.